Reported below is one T cell receptor beta chain. The antigen is undetermined. General observations from the study: Greatest tumor Treg TCR overlap was with tumor naive CD4+ cells. The TCR gene usage of tumor memory CD4+ T cells clustered together with blood and lymph node memory CD4+ cells and with lymph node naive CD4+ cells.

MiXCR was run by TCRdb on the 5' RACE reads, yielding one entry per CDR3 protein. The sample lists 50,000 to 65,000 distinct CDR3 sequences, 28% occurring once. The germline V gene encodes CDR1 SGHVS and CDR2 FQNEAQ. The CDR3 length is 17 residues. The germline V and J ends were trimmed by 6 bases and 0 bases, with 17 bases remaining between them. The sequenced material came from tumor-infiltrating memory CD4+ T cells sorted from the breast tumor. Subset of the sample: memory CD4+ T cells, CD4+CD45RO+CD25-. V and J are TRBV7-8 and TRBJ1-4; D might be TRBD1 (6 bases). The receptor was derived from a female donor with breast cancer. In DNA form, the CDR3 reads TGTGCCAGCAGACGCTGGGGGGGCCCTTCAACTAATGAAAAACTGTTTTTT. Protein: CASRRWGGPSTNEKLFF.